This entry is about one T cell receptor (beta chain). Clones were read by immunoSEQ multiplex PCR, and TCRdb kept only the in-frame ones, dropping some. Of 98,000 or so clones listed, 89% were seen once; the top ten hold 0.33%. The CDR3 has 14 residues. V lost 10 bases and J lost 6, with 21 bases in between. CDR1 is LNHDA and CDR2 is SQIVND in the germline V gene (reference sequence). The sample originates from a study of OX40 agonist ivuxolimab in advanced cancers. The genes are TRBV19 and TRBJ1-1, with D tentatively TRBD1 (6 bases). This sequence was found in an adult with an advanced solid tumor such as melanoma, head and neck, liver or kidney cancer. The sequenced sample was CD4+ or CD8+ T cells sorted from blood, obtained in a trial of the OX40 agonist ivuxolimab. For the CDR3, the DNA is TGTGCCACCGACCGAACTGGGACAATGTCTGAAGCTTTCTTT. It specifies CATDRTGTMSEAFF.